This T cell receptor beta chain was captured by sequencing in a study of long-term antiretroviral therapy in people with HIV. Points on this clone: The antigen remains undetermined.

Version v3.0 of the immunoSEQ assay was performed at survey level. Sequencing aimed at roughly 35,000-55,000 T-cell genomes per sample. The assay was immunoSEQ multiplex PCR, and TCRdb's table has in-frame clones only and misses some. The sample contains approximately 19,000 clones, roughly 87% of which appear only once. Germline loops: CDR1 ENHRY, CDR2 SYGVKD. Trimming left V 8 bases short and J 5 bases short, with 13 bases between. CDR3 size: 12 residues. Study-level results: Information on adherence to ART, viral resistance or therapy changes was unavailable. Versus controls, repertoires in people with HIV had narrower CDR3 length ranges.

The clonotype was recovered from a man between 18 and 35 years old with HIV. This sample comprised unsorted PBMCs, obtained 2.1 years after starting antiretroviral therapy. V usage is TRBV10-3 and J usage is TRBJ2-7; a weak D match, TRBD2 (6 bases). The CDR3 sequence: CAILDSGDEQYF. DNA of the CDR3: TGTGCCATCTTGGATAGCGGTGACGAGCAGTACTTC.